The clone carrying this T cell receptor beta chain showed up just a few times. The target antigen is unknown. MiXCR was run by TCRdb on the reads, yielding one entry per CDR3 protein. The sample has approximately 1,000,000 distinct CDR3 sequences; around 29% are singletons. This record comes from a study of T cell repertoires in cytomegalovirus infection. Study summary: Selected CMV epitopes included recently identified HLA-C-restricted ones as well as well-studied HLA-B-restricted ones. Indications of both CMV infection and matching HLA type were provided by public TCR beta signatures. Study results and limitations: In two of eight donors, the top clonotype was HLA-C-restricted CMV-specific. The cumulative frequency of public TCR beta families identified carriers of CMV plus the relevant HLA.

CDR1 is MDHEN, CDR2 SYDVKM, per germline. Deletions cut 3 bases from V and 8 bases from J, with 23 bases between. CDR3 size: 18 residues. This chain connects TRBV28 to TRBJ1-6; D remains unclear. This receptor was obtained from a human donor in good health (CMV status not recorded). Some clones in this sample may be carry-over from other donors' samples. Sequenced here: cultured CD8+ T cells from PBMCs, sampled from culture after CMV antigen stimulation. CDR3 nucleotides: TGTGCCAGCAGTTTGTTACAGACAAACTACCTTAAGGATTCACCCCTCCACTTT. It encodes CASSLLQTNYLKDSPLHF.